This T cell receptor beta chain was recorded in a study of read filtering for tumor transcriptome and immune sequencing. As for the study in general: The cohort had about 16 men and 14 women aged roughly 40 to 90, mean about 68 years. Revised staging placed under ten patients in R-ISS I, 15 to 20 in II, 7 in III. Whole-transcriptome libraries were prepared after DNase treatment. Per sample, TCR-region reads ranged about 4 to 10.27 million by IR-seq, roughly 75 to 1273 by RNA-seq.

There are a few counts of this clonotype. This library used roughly 0.4 ug RNA and molecular barcoded adaptors spanning alpha/delta and beta/gamma chains. MiXCR, applied by TCRdb to the reads, yields one record per CDR3 protein. This table holds about 24,000 distinct CDR3 sequences, under 25% found once. The CDR3 totals 14 residues. CDR1 and CDR2 (germline): SGHAT, FQDESV (reference sequence). Between the trimmed V and J ends, which lost 0 bases and 4 bases, there was a span of 9 bases. This receptor was identified in a donor aged 40 or over with multiple myeloma. The chain links TRBV11-1 to TRBJ1-2; tentative D call: TRBD1 (6 bases). The sample consisted of a population of CD138-negative cells sorted from bone marrow. The CDR3 loop is CASSLATDSYGYTF. In DNA, the CDR3 is TGTGCCAGCAGCTTAGCGACGGACAGCTATGGCTACACCTTC.